Described below is a single T cell receptor (beta chain) sequence and its context. How the authors handled the data: The assay estimated nucleated cells by amplifying reference gene primers. Assay: immunoSEQ multiplex PCR; the TCRdb copy retains only in-frame clones and omits some. D and trimming were read from the DNA, whereas the V and J calls and clone size are those reported in that table. The sample includes 100,000 to 150,000 clones, 60% to 85% of them seen just once. These data belong to a study of blood T cell repertoires in COVID-19. At the level of the study: Acute and convalescent COVID-19 samples came from the United States, Italy and Spain.

CDR3 size: 14 residues. Trimming shortened V by 0 bases and J by 12 bases, and 12 bases separated the two germline ends. The germline V gene encodes CDR1 LNHNV and CDR2 YYDKDF (reference sequence). The material sequenced was peripheral blood. This receptor was identified in a man aged 65 to 79 with acute or convalescent COVID-19. The chain links TRBV15 to TRBJ1-6; D is ambiguous. The CDR3 loop is CATSRDHNFRPLHF. CDR3 nucleotide sequence: TGTGCCACCAGCAGAGATCATAACTTCCGACCCCTCCACTTT.